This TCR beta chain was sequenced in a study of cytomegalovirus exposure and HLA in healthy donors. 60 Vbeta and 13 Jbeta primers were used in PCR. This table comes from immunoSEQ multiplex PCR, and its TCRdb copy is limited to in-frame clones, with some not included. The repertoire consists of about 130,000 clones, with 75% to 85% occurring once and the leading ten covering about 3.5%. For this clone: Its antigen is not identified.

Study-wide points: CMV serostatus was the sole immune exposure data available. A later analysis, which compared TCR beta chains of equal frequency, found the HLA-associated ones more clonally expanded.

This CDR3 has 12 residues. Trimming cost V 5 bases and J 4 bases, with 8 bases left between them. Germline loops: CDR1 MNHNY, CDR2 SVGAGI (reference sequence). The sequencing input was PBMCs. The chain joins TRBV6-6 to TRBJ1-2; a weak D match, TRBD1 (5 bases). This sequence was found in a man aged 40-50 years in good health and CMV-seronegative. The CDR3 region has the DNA TGTGCCAGCAGTCTTCAGGGCTATGGCTACACCTTC. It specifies CASSLQGYGYTF.